The 29 T cell receptor beta chains reported below all come from one sample, sequenced in a study of type 1 regulatory T cells. These TCRs are of unknown antigen specificity. MiXCR, run by TCRdb on the reads, gives a single entry per CDR3 protein. The data show roughly 60,000 distinct CDR3 sequences, approximately 60% seen once. Sequenced: cultured non-Tr1 T cells, either the whole culture or a sorted T cell fraction (not recorded which). The receptors derive from a human donor in good health.

The chain carries TRBV20-1 and TRBJ2-1; 7 bases map to TRBD2. The V segment lost 4 bases and the J segment 7 bases; nucleotides outside the gene matches: 10. This CDR3 contains 14 residues. Per the germline V gene, CDR1 is DFQATT and CDR2 is SNEGSKA (reference sequence). The DNA for the CDR3 is TGCAGTGCTAACGGGAGGCTTGGGGGGAATGAGCAGTTCTTC. This translates into CSANGRLGGNEQFF.

This clonotype was counted between two and nine times. The chain joins TRBV12-3 or TRBV12-4 to TRBJ1-4, with a tentative D call TRBD1 (5 bases). The V end was cut by 6 bases, the J end by 5 bases, with 19 bases between. The CDR3 runs 16 residues. The DNA for the CDR3 is TGTGCCAGCAGAGCACCCACAGGTTTTAAAAATGAAAAACTGTTTTTT. Its translation is CASRAPTGFKNEKLFF.

This clonotype was seen a handful of times. The genes are TRBV6-2 or TRBV6-3 and TRBJ1-5, with 7 positions matching TRBD1. Trimming at V came to 6 bases and at J to 2 bases, leaving 10 bases not matched to a gene. Germline V gives CDR1 MNHEY, CDR2 SVGEGT. The CDR3 runs 16 residues. As DNA, the CDR3 is TGTGCCAGCAGAGAACCCGACAGGGCGGGCAATCAGCCCCAGCATTTT. It translates to CASREPDRAGNQPQHF.

The chain links TRBV7-9 to TRBJ2-1; D is unclear. This CDR3 is 16 amino acids long. Between the trimmed V and J ends, which lost 5 bases and 0 bases, there was a span of 14 bases. CDR1 SEHNR and CDR2 FQNEAQ come from the germline V gene (reference sequence). The CDR3 DNA sequence: TGTGCCAGCAGCCCGCTGGAGCGTAGCTCCTACAATGAGCAGTTCTTC. Translated: CASSPLERSSYNEQFF.

Here the CDR3 DNA reads TGTGCCAGCAGTCCCGGGACTCTTTTAGCGGCCAAAAACATTCAGTACTTC. This gives the protein CASSPGTLLAAKNIQYF. The V call is TRBV4-2, the J call TRBJ2-4, with D perhaps TRBD2 (6 bases). V lost 6 bases and J 1 base, leaving 19 bases between the germline ends. The germline V gene has CDR1 LGHNA and CDR2 YNFKEQ. The CDR3 consists of 17 residues.

This clonotype was seen ten or more times. V is TRBV5-1 and J is TRBJ1-1, with D possibly matching TRBD1 (5 bases). V was trimmed by 4 bases and J by 1 base, leaving 8 bases between them. Germline assignment: CDR1 SGHRS and CDR2 YFSETQ. The CDR3 totals 13 residues. The chain's CDR3 is CASSLTGNTEAFF. CDR3 nucleotides: TGCGCCAGCAGCCTAACAGGGAACACTGAAGCTTTCTTT.

The rearrangement joins TRBV7-2 to TRBJ2-1; 8 nucleotides align to TRBD2. The germline CDR1 and CDR2 sequences are SGHTA and FQGNSA. Unmatched junction bases numbered 5, after V lost 3 bases and J lost 1 base. The CDR3 loop spans 16 amino acids. The CDR3 nucleotides are TGTGCCAGCAGCTTTGGTGGCGGGAGGTCCTACAATGAGCAGTTCTTC. Amino acid sequence: CASSFGGGRSYNEQFF. Variable domain in full (rest from reference TRBV7-2 and TRBJ2-1): GAGVSQSPSNKVTEKGKDVELRCDPISGHTALYWYRQSLGQGLEFLIYFQGNSAPDKSGLPSDRFSAERTGGSVSTLTIQRTQQEDSAVYLCASSFGGGRSYNEQFFGPGTRLTVL.

The J gene is TRBJ1-3, the V gene TRBV2; D unclear. Trimming removed 3 bases from V and 0 bases from J, with 12 bases in between. The CDR3 runs 16 residues. Per the germline V gene, CDR1 is SNHLY and CDR2 is FYNNEI. The CDR3 bases are TGTGCCAGCAGTGAGGACGGAACTTACTCTGGAAACACCATATATTTT. Translation gives CASSEDGTYSGNTIYF. Variable domain in full (rest from reference TRBV2 and TRBJ1-3): EPEVTQTPSHQVTQMGQEVILRCVPISNHLYFYWYRQILGQKVEFLVSFYNNEISEKSEIFDDQFSVERPDGSNFTLKIRSTKLEDSAMYFCASSEDGTYSGNTIYFGEGSWLTVV.

This chain connects TRBV6-2 or TRBV6-3 to TRBJ1-5; D gene ambiguous. The CDR3 totals 13 residues. Looked up from germline, CDR1 is MNHEY and CDR2 is SVGEGT. V was trimmed by 8 bases and J by 4 bases, leaving 12 bases between them. The CDR3 loop reads CASAPLVNQPQHF. CDR3 bases: TGTGCCAGCGCCCCCCTCGTAAATCAGCCCCAGCATTTT.

This clonotype was seen only a few times. CDR3 protein: CSDVGATQYF. The CDR3 coding sequence is TGCAGCGATGTGGGAGCTACGCAGTATTTT. V and J are TRBV29-1 and TRBJ2-3; perhaps TRBD2 as D (5 bases). Looked up from germline, CDR1 is SQVTM and CDR2 is ANQGSEA. With 7 bases removed from V and 8 bases from J, the gap between germline ends came to 10 bases. CDR3 length: 10 residues.

This chain uses TRBV12-3 or TRBV12-4 with TRBJ1-4; D unclear. This CDR3 region has 15 residues. Trimming took 3 bases from V and 8 from J, leaving 16 bases between them. The DNA for the CDR3 is TGTGCCAGCAGTTTTTCTCGCGGGATTGGAGAAAAACTGTTTTTT. As protein: CASSFSRGIGEKLFF.

The CDR3 region is CASSESVVGGTEAFF. CDR3 bases: TGTGCCAGCAGTGAGTCGGTGGTGGGGGGCACTGAAGCTTTCTTT. This chain joins TRBV6-1 and TRBJ1-1; the D gene is possibly TRBD1 (5 bases). V was cut by 3 bases and J by 4 bases, with 15 bases left in between. This CDR3 has 15 amino acids. Per the germline V gene, CDR1 is MNHNS and CDR2 is SASEGT.

This clonotype has a handful of counts. The J gene is TRBJ2-3, the V gene TRBV20-1; 9 positions match TRBD2. V was clipped by 1 base and J by 3 bases; unmatched bases: 5. The length of the CDR3 is 15 residues. Per the germline V gene, CDR1 is DFQATT and CDR2 is SNEGSKA (reference sequence). Written as DNA, the CDR3 is TGCAGTGCTAGAGCGGCGGGACTAGCAACAGATACGCAGTATTTT. It yields the protein CSARAAGLATDTQYF.

This clonotype was observed a handful of times. The V and J genes are TRBV5-5 and TRBJ1-2; D might be TRBD1 (5 bases). CDR1 SGHKS and CDR2 YYEKEE come from the germline V gene (reference sequence). The CDR3 runs to 13 residues. The V end lost 2 bases, the J end lost 6 bases, and 11 bases lay between the germline ends. CDR3 sequence: CASSFREGHGYTF. The CDR3 coding sequence is TGTGCCAGCAGCTTCAGGGAGGGGCATGGCTACACCTTC.

This clonotype was seen only a few times. The chain is built from TRBV7-6 and TRBJ2-1, with D perhaps TRBD2 (6 bases). Per the germline V gene, CDR1 is SGHVS and CDR2 is FNYEAQ. The CDR3 loop spans 15 amino acids. Trimming stripped 2 bases from V and 4 bases from J, with 12 bases between. DNA of the CDR3: TGTGCCAGCAGCTTAAGTTCCGGGAGTTACAATGAGCAGTTCTTC. Translated, it gives CASSLSSGSYNEQFF.

This clonotype was picked up a small number of times. This chain uses TRBV5-6 with TRBJ2-1; 9 bases map to TRBD2. Germline values: CDR1 SGHDT, CDR2 YYEEEE. Trimming cost V 4 bases and J 12 bases; bases outside gene matches: 11. The CDR3 has 14 amino acids. CDR3 nucleotide sequence: TGTGCCAGCAGCCCCACCGGGACTAGCTATGGGCAGTTCTTC. Protein sequence: CASSPTGTSYGQFF.

This clonotype has a handful of counts. The V gene is TRBV7-2, the J gene TRBJ2-3; D unclear. CDR1 is SGHTA, CDR2 FQGNSA, per germline. This CDR3 has 13 residues. The ends were cut back, 5 bases at V and 8 bases at J, with 14 bases in the middle. The chain's CDR3 is CASSNPLVVTQYF. The CDR3 coding sequence is TGTGCCAGCAGCAACCCCCTAGTGGTTACGCAGTATTTT.

This chain uses TRBV5-1 with TRBJ2-6; D may match TRBD1 or TRBD2 (5 bases each). This CDR3 has 16 amino acids. V was clipped by 3 bases and J by 0 bases, with 10 bases between them. The germline V gene has CDR1 SGHRS and CDR2 YFSETQ. CDR3 sequence reads: CASSYGTSSGANVLTF. CDR3 in DNA: TGCGCCAGCAGCTATGGGACGAGCTCTGGGGCCAACGTCCTGACTTTC.

The V and J genes are TRBV4-1 and TRBJ2-4; TRBD1 aligns across 9 bases. Germline assignment: CDR1 MGHRA and CDR2 YSYEKL. The CDR3 totals 15 residues. With V trimmed by 2 bases and J by 7 bases, 6 bases remained unmatched. For the CDR3, the DNA is TGCGCCAGCAGCCAACTTGGACAGGGGTGGAACATTCAGTACTTC. Amino acids: CASSQLGQGWNIQYF.

The rearrangement links TRBV6-5 to TRBJ2-7; weak D call: TRBD2 (6 bases). This CDR3 is built from 15 residues. The ends were cut back, 5 bases at V and 2 bases at J, with 16 bases in the middle. Germline CDR1 reads MNHEY; CDR2 reads SVGAGI. The CDR3 here is CASSPSLGGPYEQYF. In DNA form, the CDR3 reads TGTGCCAGCAGTCCCTCTCTGGGAGGCCCCTACGAGCAGTACTTC.

The chain carries TRBV7-2 and TRBJ1-2; D is unclear. Germline CDR1 and CDR2: SGHTA and FQGNSA. This CDR3 has 13 amino acids. Trimming cost V 1 base and J 6 bases, with 9 bases left between them. This chain's CDR3 is CASSLGPGDGYTF. DNA of the CDR3: TGTGCCAGCAGCTTAGGACCAGGAGATGGCTACACCTTC.

CDR3 protein: CASSLSTGGNQPQHF. The CDR3 region has the DNA TGTGCCAGCAGCCTCTCGACGGGGGGGAATCAGCCCCAGCATTTT. The chain combines TRBV9 with TRBJ1-5, with a tentative D call TRBD1 (5 bases). The CDR3 sequence is 15 residues long. Trimming took 4 bases from V and 4 from J, leaving 15 bases between them. Germline CDR1 SGDLS, CDR2 YYNGEE.

The gene calls are TRBV29-1 and TRBJ2-3, with TRBD2 matching 10 bases. The CDR3 has 12 residues. Germline CDR1 is SQVTM and CDR2 is ANQGSEA. Germline trimming cut 8 bases from V and 6 bases from J; bases unmatched to any gene: 5. The CDR3: CSSLAGVDTQYF. CDR3 in DNA: TGCAGCTCCCTAGCGGGGGTGGATACGCAGTATTTT.

The chain links TRBV19 to TRBJ2-6, with unresolved D. The CDR3 runs to 16 residues. V was clipped by 5 bases and J by 5 bases, with 16 bases between them. CDR1 and CDR2 (germline): LNHDA, SQIVND (reference sequence). The CDR3 here is CASSVVLGLRANVLTF. The CDR3 DNA follows: TGTGCCAGTAGTGTCGTACTGGGCTTGAGGGCCAACGTCCTGACTTTC.

V usage is TRBV6-5 and J usage is TRBJ1-2, with a weak D call TRBD1 (5 bases). V was cut by 6 bases and J by 0 bases, with 11 bases left in between. Germline V gene sequence: CDR1 MNHEY, CDR2 SVGAGI. This CDR3 spans 14 amino acids. The CDR3 DNA sequence: TGTGCCAGCAGCAGGGACCCAGCTAACTATGGCTACACCTTC. Encoded protein: CASSRDPANYGYTF.

This rearrangement joins TRBV10-3 to TRBJ2-1; D unclear. The CDR3 contains 16 residues. The germline CDR1 and CDR2 sequences are ENHRY and SYGVKD. V was pared by 7 bases and J by 5 bases, with 21 bases between. The CDR3 nucleotides read TGTGCCATCAAACGAATATTGACGGGCAGCAACAATGAGCAGTTCTTC. Protein product: CAIKRILTGSNNEQFF.

The chain carries TRBV9 and TRBJ1-6; unclear D gene. V shed 4 bases and J shed 14 bases, with 16 bases lying between them. Germline V gene sequence: CDR1 SGDLS, CDR2 YYNGEE. This CDR3 has 13 amino acids. CDR3 DNA sequence: TGTGCCAGCAGCCAAAAACAAGGCACGGCCCTCCACTTT. It is translated as CASSQKQGTALHF. The full variable domain, with the rest looked up from reference TRBV9 and TRBJ1-6, is DSGVTQTPKHLITATGQRVTLRCSPRSGDLSVYWYQQSLDQGLQFLIQYYNGEERAKGNILERFSAQQFPDLHSELNLSSLELGDSALYFCASSQKQGTALHFGNGTRLTVT.

In its sample, this clonotype was seen a few times. The genes are TRBV6-2 or TRBV6-3 and TRBJ1-4; D uncertain. Germline V CDR1 and CDR2: MNHEY, SVGEGT. Trimming stripped 2 bases from V and 5 bases from J, with 15 bases between. This CDR3 contains 16 residues. CDR3 in DNA: TGTGCCAGCAGTTACGATTCAGTTAAGCAAAATGAAAAACTGTTTTTT. Translated, it gives CASSYDSVKQNEKLFF.

This clonotype was recorded once. The chain links TRBV20-1 to TRBJ1-1; tentative D call: TRBD1 (6 bases). The CDR3 is 12 amino acids. The germline V and J ends were trimmed by 4 bases and 10 bases, with 16 bases remaining between them. Per the germline V gene, CDR1 is DFQATT and CDR2 is SNEGSKA (reference sequence). Here the CDR3 reads CSAIKQGRGAFF. The CDR3 nucleotides are TGCAGTGCTATAAAACAGGGCCGGGGAGCTTTCTTT.